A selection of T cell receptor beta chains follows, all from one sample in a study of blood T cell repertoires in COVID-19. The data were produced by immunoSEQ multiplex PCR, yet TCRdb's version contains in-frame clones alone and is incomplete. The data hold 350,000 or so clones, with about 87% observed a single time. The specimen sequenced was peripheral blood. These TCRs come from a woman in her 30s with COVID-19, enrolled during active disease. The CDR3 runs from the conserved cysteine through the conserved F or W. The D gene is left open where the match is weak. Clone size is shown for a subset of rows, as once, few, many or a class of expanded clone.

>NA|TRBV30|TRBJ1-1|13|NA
TGTGCCTGGAGTCCACAGGGAGGGGCTGAAGCTTTCTTT
CAWSPQGGAEAFF
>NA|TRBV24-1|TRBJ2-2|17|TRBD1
TGTGCCACCAGTGATTTTAACAGGGGGCTAAGCACCGGGGAGCTGTTTTTT
CATSDFNRGLSTGELFF
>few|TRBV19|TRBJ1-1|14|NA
TGTGCCAGTAAGGTCCAGGGATCGAACACTGAAGCTTTCTTT
CASKVQGSNTEAFF
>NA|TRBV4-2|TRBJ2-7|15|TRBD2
TGTGCCAGCAGCCAAGCTGGCGGGGGACTCTACGAGCAGTACTTC
CASSQAGGGLYEQYF
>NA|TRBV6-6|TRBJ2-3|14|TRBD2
TGTGCCAGCAGATTAGCGGGAGGTGGTGATACGCAGTATTTT
CASRLAGGGDTQYF
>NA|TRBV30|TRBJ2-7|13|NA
TGTGCCTGGGGGTTAGGCGGGTCTTACGAGCAGTACTTC
CAWGLGGSYEQYF
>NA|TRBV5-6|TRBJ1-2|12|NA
TGTGCCAGCAGCGGGCAGAACTATGGCTACACCTTC
CASSGQNYGYTF
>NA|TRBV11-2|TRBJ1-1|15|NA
TGTGCCAGCAGCTTTGGGGCCGGGAGTAACACTGAAGCTTTCTTT
CASSFGAGSNTEAFF
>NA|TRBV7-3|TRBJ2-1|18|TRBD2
TGTGCCAGCAGCTTAATGAGTGGTGCGGGAGCGATGTACAATGAGCAGTTCTTC
CASSLMSGAGAMYNEQFF
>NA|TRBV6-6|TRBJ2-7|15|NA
TGTGCCAGCACTCGGTCTCGGGACATCTCCTACGAGCAGTACTTC
CASTRSRDISYEQYF
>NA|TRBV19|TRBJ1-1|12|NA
TGTGCCACAGGTATCTGGAACACTGAAGCTTTCTTT
CATGIWNTEAFF
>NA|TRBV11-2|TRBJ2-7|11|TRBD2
TGTGCCAGCAGCCCAACTAGCGGGATGTACTTC
CASSPTSGMYF
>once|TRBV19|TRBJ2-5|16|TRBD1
TGTGCCAGTAGTATGACACTAGGGACAGGGTACGAGACCCAGTACTTC
CASSMTLGTGYETQYF
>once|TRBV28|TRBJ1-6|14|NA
TGTGCCAGCAGTTTATGGGCCGATAATTCACCCCTCCACTTT
CASSLWADNSPLHF
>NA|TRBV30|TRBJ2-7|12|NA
TGTGCCTGGAGTGTATTTTCGGGGGAGCAGTACTTC
CAWSVFSGEQYF
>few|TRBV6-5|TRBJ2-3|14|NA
TGTGCCAGCAGACCCAGGACTATTCCAGATACGCAGTATTTT
CASRPRTIPDTQYF
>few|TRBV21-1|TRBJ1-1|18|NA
TGTGCCAGCACCACCAAAGGAGCGGGGGCCGCGGGGAACACTGAAGCTTTCTTT
CASTTKGAGAAGNTEAFF
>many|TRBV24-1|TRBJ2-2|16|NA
TGTGCCACCAGTGATTTTAGGGGTGCGAACACCGGGGAGCTGTTTTTT
CATSDFRGANTGELFF
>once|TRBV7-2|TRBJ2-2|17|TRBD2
TGTGCCAGCAGCGCGACTAGCGGGAGCGGGGTCACCGGGGAGCTGTTTTTT
CASSATSGSGVTGELFF
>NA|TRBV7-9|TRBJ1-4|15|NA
TGTGCCAGCAGCTCGGACGGAGCCCGGGGTGAAAAACTGTTTTTT
CASSSDGARGEKLFF
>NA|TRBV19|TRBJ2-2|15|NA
TGTGCCAGTAGTAACAGACCCTTGAACACCGGGGAGCTGTTTTTT
CASSNRPLNTGELFF
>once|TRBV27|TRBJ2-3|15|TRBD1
TGTGCCAGCAGTCACCCGGGACAGGGCACAGATACGCAGTATTTT
CASSHPGQGTDTQYF
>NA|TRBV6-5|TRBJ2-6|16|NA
TGTGCCAGCAGTTACTCTTCGAGCTCTGGGGCCAACGTCCTGACTTTC
CASSYSSSSGANVLTF
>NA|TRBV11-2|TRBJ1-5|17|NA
TGTGCCAGCAGCTTAGATCGGGGGGCGAGGAGCAATCAGCCCCAGCATTTT
CASSLDRGARSNQPQHF
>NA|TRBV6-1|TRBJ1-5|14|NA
TGTGCCAGCAGTGAAGGCTATAGCAATCAGCCCCAGCATTTT
CASSEGYSNQPQHF
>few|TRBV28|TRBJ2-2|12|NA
TGTGCCAGCAGTTTTTTAGCCGGGGAGCTGTTTTTT
CASSFLAGELFF
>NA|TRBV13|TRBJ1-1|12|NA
TGTGCCAGCAGCCGGCGGCCATATGAAGCTTTCTTT
CASSRRPYEAFF
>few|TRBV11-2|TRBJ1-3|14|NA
TGTGCCAGCAGTCAACAGGGTTCTGGAAACACCATATATTTT
CASSQQGSGNTIYF
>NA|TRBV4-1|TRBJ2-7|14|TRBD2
TGCGCCAGCAGCGGGGGACTAGCGGGAGTCGAGCAGTACTTC
CASSGGLAGVEQYF
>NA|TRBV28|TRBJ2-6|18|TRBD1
TGTGCCAGCAGTTCGACCGGGACAGGGGGCTCGGGGGCCAACGTCCTGACTTTC
CASSSTGTGGSGANVLTF
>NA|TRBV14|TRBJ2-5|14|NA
TGTGCCAGCAGCCCGGACAGCCGCCAAGAGACCCAGTACTTC
CASSPDSRQETQYF
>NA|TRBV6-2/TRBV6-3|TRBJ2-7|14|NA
TGTGCCAGCAGTAACCCTCCTCGAGGGAACGAGCAGTACTTC
CASSNPPRGNEQYF
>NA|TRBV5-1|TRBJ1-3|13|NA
TGCGCCAGCAGCAGGACAGCTGGAAACACCATATATTTT
CASSRTAGNTIYF
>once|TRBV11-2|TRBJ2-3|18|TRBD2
TGTGCCAGCAGCTTACATGCTCCGGGACTAGCGGGAGTGGATACGCAGTATTTT
CASSLHAPGLAGVDTQYF
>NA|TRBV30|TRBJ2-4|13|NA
TGTGCCTGGACCCTAGACAGGTGGAACATTCAGTACTTC
CAWTLDRWNIQYF
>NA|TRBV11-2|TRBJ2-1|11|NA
TGTGCCAGCTCACCCGGGGATGAGCAGTTCTTC
CASSPGDEQFF
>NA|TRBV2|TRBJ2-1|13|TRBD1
TGTGCCAGCAGACGGACAGGCTACAATGAGCAGTTCTTC
CASRRTGYNEQFF
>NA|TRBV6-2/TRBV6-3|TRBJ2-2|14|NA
TGTGCCAGCAGTTCTGATCACTTAACCGGGGAGCTGTTTTTT
CASSSDHLTGELFF
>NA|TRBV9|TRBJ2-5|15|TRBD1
TGTGCCAGCAGCGTAATCCAGGGGGTACAAGAGACCCAGTACTTC
CASSVIQGVQETQYF
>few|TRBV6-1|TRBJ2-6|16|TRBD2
TGTGCCAGCAGTGAAGCTAGCGGGAGTGGGGCCAACGTCCTGACTTTC
CASSEASGSGANVLTF
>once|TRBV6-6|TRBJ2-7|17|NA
TGTGCCAGCAGTCCCGTGGGGCCTTCCATCAGTTCGGACGAGCAGTACTTC
CASSPVGPSISSDEQYF
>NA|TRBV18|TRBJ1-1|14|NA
TGTGCCAGCTCACCCGGGAATTGGAACACTGAAGCTTTCTTT
CASSPGNWNTEAFF
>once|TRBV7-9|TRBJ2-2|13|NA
TGTGCCAGCAGCTTAGGCAGGACCGGGGAGCTGTTTTTT
CASSLGRTGELFF
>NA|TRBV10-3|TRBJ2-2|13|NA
TGTGCCATCATGGGGGGGGCGACCGGGGAGCTGTTTTTT
CAIMGGATGELFF
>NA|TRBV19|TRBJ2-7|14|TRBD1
TGTGCCAGTAGTATGTCGACAGGGGAATACGAGCAGTACTTC
CASSMSTGEYEQYF
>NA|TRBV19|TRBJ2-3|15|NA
TGTGCCAGTAGCCCCAAGTGGAGGGGAACAGATACGCAGTATTTT
CASSPKWRGTDTQYF
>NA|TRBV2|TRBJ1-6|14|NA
TGTGCCAGCAGTGAAGGCAGGGGCAATTCACCCCTCCACTTT
CASSEGRGNSPLHF